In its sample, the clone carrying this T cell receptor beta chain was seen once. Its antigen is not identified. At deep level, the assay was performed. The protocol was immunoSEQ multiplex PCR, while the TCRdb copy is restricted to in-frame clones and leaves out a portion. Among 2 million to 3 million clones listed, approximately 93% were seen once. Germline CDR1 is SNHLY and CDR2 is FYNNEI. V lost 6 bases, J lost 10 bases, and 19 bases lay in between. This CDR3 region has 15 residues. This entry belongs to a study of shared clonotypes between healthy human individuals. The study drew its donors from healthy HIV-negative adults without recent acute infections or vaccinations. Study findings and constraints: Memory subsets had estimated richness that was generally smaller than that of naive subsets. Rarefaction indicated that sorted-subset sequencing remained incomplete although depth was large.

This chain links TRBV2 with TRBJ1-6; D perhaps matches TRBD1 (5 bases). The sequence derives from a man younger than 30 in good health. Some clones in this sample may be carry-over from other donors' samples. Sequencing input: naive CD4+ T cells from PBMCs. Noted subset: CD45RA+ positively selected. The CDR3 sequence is CASSLHGGGESPLHF. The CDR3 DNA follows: TGTGCCAGCAGCCTTCACGGGGGGGGAGAATCACCCCTCCACTTT.